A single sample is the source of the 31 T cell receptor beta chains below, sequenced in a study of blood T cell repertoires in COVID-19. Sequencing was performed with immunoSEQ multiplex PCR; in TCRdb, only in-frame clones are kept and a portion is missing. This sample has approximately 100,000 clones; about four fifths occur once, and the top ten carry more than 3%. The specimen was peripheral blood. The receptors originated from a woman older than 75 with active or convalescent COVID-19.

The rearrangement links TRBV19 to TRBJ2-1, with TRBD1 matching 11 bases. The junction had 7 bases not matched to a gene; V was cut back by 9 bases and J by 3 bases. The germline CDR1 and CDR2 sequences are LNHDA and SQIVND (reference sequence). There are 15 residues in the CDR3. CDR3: CASQRGTGGYNEQFF. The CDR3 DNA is TGTGCCAGCCAACGAGGGACAGGGGGCTACAATGAGCAGTTCTTC.

The CDR3 reads CASSYPTSGGSDTQYF. CDR3 DNA sequence: TGTGCCAGCAGCTATCCGACTAGCGGGGGATCAGATACGCAGTATTTT. This rearrangement joins TRBV5-4 to TRBJ2-3; TRBD2 matches at 12 bases. V shed 3 bases, J shed 4 bases, and the junction held 6 bases outside the gene matches. The germline V gene has CDR1 SGHNT and CDR2 YYREEE (reference sequence). This CDR3 spans 16 amino acids.

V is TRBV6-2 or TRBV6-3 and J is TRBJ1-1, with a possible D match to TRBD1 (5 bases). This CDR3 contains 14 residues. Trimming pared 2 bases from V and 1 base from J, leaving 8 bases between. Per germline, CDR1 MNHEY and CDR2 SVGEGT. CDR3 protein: CASSYRGSNTEAFF. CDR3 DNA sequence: TGTGCCAGCAGTTACAGGGGATCGAACACTGAAGCTTTCTTT.

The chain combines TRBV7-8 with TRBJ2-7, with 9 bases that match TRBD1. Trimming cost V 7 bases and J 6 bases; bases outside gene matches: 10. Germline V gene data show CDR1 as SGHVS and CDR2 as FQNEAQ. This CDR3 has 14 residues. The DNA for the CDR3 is TGTGCCAGCACCCTTCTGGACAGGGGTGGCGAGCAGTACTTC. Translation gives CASTLLDRGGEQYF. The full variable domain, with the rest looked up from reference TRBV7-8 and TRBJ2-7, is GAGVSQSPRYKVAKRGQDVALRCDPISGHVSLFWYQQALGQGPEFLTYFQNEAQLDKSGLPSDRFFAERPEGSVSTLKIQRTQQEDSAVYLCASTLLDRGGEQYFGPGTRLTVT.

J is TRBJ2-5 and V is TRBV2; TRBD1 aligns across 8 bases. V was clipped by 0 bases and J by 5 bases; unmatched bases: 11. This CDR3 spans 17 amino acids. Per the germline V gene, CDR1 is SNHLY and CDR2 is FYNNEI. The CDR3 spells CASSEADQGAWVETQYF. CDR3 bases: TGTGCCAGCAGTGAAGCGGACCAGGGGGCTTGGGTTGAGACCCAGTACTTC. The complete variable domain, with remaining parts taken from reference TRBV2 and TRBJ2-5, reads EPEVTQTPSHQVTQMGQEVILRCVPISNHLYFYWYRQILGQKVEFLVSFYNNEISEKSEIFDDQFSVERPDGSNFTLKIRSTKLEDSAMYFCASSEADQGAWVETQYFGPGTRLLVL.

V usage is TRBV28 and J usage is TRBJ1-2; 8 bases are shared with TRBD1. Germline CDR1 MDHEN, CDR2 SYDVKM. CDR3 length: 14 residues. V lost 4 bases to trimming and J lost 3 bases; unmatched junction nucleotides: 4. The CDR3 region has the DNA TGTGCCAGCAGTTCGGGACAGGCCCACTATGGCTACACCTTC. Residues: CASSSGQAHYGYTF.

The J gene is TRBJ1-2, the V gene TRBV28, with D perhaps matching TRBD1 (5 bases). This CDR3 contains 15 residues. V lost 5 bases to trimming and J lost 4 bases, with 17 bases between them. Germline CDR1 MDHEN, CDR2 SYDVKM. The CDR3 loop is CASSPNPRVGYGYTF. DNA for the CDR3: TGTGCCAGCAGTCCAAACCCCAGGGTGGGCTATGGCTACACCTTC.

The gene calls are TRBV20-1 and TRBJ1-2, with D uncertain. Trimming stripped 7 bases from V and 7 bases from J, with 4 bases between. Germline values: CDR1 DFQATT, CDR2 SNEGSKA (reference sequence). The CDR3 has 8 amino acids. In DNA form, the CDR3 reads TGCAGTGTCGGTGGCTACACCTTC. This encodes CSVGGYTF.

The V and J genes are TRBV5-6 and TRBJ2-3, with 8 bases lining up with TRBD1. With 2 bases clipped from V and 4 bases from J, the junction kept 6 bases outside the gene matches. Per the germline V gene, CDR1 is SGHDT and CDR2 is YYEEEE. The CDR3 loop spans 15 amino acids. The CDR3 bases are TGTGCCAGCAGCTTTACAGGGGGGAAGGCAGATACGCAGTATTTT. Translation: CASSFTGGKADTQYF.

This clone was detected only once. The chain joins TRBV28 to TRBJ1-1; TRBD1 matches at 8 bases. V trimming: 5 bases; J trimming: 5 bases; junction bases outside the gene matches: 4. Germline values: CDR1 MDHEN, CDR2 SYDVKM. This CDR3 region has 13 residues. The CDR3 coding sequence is TGTGCCAGCAGTATTTACAGGGGGACTGAAGCTTTCTTT. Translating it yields CASSIYRGTEAFF.

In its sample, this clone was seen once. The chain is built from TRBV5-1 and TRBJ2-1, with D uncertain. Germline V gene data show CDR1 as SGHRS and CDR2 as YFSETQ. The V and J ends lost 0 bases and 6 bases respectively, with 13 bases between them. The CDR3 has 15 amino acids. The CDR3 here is CASSLALAPLNEQFF. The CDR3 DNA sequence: TGCGCCAGCAGCTTGGCGTTGGCACCCCTCAATGAGCAGTTCTTC.

DNA for the CDR3: TGCGCCAGCAGCTTGGAGGCAGTGGCAGGCTATTCACCCCTCCACTTT. As protein: CASSLEAVAGYSPLHF. The chain is built from TRBV5-1 and TRBJ1-6, with no clear D. Trimming removed 0 bases from V and 8 bases from J, with 15 bases in between. Germline V gene sequence: CDR1 SGHRS, CDR2 YFSETQ. This CDR3 region has 16 residues.

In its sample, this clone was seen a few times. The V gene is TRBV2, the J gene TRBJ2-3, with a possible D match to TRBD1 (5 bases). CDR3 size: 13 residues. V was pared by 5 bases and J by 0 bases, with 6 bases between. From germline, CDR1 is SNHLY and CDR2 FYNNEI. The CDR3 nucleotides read TGTGCCAGCAGTCGACAGAGCACAGATACGCAGTATTTT. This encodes CASSRQSTDTQYF.

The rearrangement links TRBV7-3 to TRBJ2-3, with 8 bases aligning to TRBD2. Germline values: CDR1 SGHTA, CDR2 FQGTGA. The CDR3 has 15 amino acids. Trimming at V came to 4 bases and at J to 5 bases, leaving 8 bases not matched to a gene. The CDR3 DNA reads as TGTGCCAGCAGCTCACAAGGACTAGCCGGAGATACGCAGTATTTT. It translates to CASSSQGLAGDTQYF.

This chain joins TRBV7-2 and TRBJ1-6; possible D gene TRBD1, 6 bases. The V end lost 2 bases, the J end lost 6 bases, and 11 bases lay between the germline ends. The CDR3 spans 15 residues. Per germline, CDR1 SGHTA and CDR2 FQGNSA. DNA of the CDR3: TGTGCCAGCAGCTTACAGGACAGCGTTAATTCACCCCTCCACTTT. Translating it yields CASSLQDSVNSPLHF.

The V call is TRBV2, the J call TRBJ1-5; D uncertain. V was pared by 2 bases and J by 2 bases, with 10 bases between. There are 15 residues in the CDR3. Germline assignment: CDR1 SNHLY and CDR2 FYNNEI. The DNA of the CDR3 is TGTGCCAGCAGTGAATGGGGAGACGGCAATCAGCCCCAGCATTTT. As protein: CASSEWGDGNQPQHF.

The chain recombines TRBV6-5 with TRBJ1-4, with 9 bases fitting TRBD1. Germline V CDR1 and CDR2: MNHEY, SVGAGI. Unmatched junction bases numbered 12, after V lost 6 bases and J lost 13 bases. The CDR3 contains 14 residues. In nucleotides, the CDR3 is TGTGCCAGCAGGATACCGGGACAGGGTGCGTTACTGTTTTTT. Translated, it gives CASRIPGQGALLFF.

CDR3 sequence (DNA): TGTGCCAGCAGTCCAAACCCTGGGACAGCTTGGGGCAATCAGCCCCAGCATTTT. The encoded protein is CASSPNPGTAWGNQPQHF. The rearrangement joins TRBV27 to TRBJ1-5; 7 nucleotides agree with TRBD1. CDR3 length: 18 amino acids. The germline V gene encodes CDR1 MNHEY and CDR2 SMNVEV (reference sequence). V dropped 5 bases and J dropped 2; count of bases not matched to a gene: 15.

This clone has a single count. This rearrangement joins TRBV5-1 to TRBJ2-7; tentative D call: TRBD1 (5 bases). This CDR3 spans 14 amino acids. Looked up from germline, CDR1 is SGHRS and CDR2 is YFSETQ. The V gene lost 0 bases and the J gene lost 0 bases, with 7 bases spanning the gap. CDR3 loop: CASSLGQPSYEQYF. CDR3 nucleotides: TGCGCCAGCAGCTTGGGACAGCCCTCCTACGAGCAGTACTTC. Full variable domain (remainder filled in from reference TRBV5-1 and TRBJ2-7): KAGVTQTPRYLIKTRGQQVTLSCSPISGHRSVSWYQQTPGQGLQFLFEYFSETQRNKGNFPGRFSGRQFSNSRSEMNVSTLELGDSALYLCASSLGQPSYEQYFGPGTRLTVT.

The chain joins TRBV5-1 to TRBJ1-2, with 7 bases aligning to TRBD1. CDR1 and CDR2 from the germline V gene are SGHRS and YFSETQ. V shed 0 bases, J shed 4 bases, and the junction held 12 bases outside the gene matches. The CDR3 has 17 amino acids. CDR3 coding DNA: TGCGCCAGCAGCTTGGCGTTTTTCGGGGACAGCAGCTATGGCTACACCTTC. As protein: CASSLAFFGDSSYGYTF.

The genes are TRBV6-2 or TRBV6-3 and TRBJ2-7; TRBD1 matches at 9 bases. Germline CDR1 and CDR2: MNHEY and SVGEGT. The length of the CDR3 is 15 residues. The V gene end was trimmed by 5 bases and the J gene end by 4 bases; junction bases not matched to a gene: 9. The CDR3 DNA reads TGTGCCAGCAGTCCATCTACAGGGGGCGGTTACGAGCAGTACTTC. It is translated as CASSPSTGGGYEQYF.

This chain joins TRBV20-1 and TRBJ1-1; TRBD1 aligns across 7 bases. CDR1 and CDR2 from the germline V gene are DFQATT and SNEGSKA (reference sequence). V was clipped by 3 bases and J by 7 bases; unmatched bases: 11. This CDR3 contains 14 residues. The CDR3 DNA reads TGCAGTGCTAGTGTGACAGGGAAAAGGGGTGAAGCTTTCTTT. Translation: CSASVTGKRGEAFF.

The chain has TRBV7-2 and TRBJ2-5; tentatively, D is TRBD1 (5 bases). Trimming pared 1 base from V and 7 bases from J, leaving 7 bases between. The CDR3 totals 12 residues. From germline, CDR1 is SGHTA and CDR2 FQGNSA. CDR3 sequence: CASSLEGRTQYF. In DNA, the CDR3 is TGTGCCAGCAGCTTAGAGGGGCGGACCCAGTACTTC.

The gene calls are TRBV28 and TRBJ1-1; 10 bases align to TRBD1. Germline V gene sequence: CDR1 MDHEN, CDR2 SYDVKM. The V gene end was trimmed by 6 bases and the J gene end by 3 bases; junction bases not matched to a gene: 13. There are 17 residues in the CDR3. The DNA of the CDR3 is TGTGCCAGCAGCGAAGTAGGGACAGGGGACACCTACACTGAAGCTTTCTTT. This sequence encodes CASSEVGTGDTYTEAFF.

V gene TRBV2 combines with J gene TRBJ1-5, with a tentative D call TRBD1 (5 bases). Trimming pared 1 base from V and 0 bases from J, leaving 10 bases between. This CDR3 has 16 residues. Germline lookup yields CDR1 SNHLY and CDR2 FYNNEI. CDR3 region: CASSEVRGSSNQPQHF. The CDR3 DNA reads TGTGCCAGCAGTGAAGTTCGGGGGAGTAGCAATCAGCCCCAGCATTTT.

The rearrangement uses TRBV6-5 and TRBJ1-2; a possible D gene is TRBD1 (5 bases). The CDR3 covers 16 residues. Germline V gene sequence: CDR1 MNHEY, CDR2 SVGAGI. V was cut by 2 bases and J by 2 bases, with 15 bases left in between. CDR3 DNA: TGTGCCAGCAGTTACGGGGTGGAAGGGGTGAACTATGGCTACACCTTC. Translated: CASSYGVEGVNYGYTF.

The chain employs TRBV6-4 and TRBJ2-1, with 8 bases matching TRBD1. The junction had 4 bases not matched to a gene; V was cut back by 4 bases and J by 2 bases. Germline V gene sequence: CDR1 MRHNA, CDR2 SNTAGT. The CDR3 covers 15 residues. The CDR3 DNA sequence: TGTGCCAGCAGTGTCGGACAGGGCCCCTACAATGAGCAGTTCTTC. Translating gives CASSVGQGPYNEQFF.

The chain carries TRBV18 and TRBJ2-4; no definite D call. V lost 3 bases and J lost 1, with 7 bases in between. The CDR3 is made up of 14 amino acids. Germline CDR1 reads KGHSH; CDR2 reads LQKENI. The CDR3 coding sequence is TGTGCCAGCTCACCTGCTAGTGCCAAAAACATTCAGTACTTC. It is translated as CASSPASAKNIQYF.

The CDR3 bases are TGTGCCAGCAGTCTCGGATACGGAGGGAGCACAGATACGCAGTATTTT. Amino acids: CASSLGYGGSTDTQYF. The chain recombines TRBV27 with TRBJ2-3, with D possibly TRBD2 on 6 matching bases. The length of the CDR3 is 16 residues. The V end lost 5 bases, the J end lost 0 bases, and 15 bases lay between the germline ends. The germline V gene encodes CDR1 MNHEY and CDR2 SMNVEV (reference sequence).

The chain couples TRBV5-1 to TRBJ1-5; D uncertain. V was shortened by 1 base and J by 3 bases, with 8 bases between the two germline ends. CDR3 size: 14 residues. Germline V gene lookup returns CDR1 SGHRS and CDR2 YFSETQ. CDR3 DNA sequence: TGCGCCAGCAGCTTGTTGAGCCCCAATCAGCCCCAGCATTTT. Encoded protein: CASSLLSPNQPQHF.

CDR3 nucleotides: TGTGCCAGCTCACCGCAGGGAACGGGCAATCAGCCCCAGCATTTT. This encodes CASSPQGTGNQPQHF. This chain links TRBV18 with TRBJ1-5; weak D call: TRBD1 (5 bases). Looked up from germline, CDR1 is KGHSH and CDR2 is LQKENI. The CDR3 length is 15 residues. V lost 3 bases, J lost 2 bases, and 11 bases lay in between.